The source of this T cell receptor (beta chain) is a study of early T cells in non-severe SARS-CoV-2 infection. CDR3 length equals 16 residues. Germline lookup yields CDR1 MNHEY and CDR2 SVGAGI. The V gene end was trimmed by 7 bases and the J gene end by 0 bases; junction bases not matched to a gene: 7. Via MiXCR, TCRdb re-called the 5' RACE reads, giving one row per CDR3 protein. The data contain fewer than 75,000 distinct CDR3 sequences, 20% of them singletons. This clonotype was observed a handful of times. The sample consisted of whole blood, taken at baseline. V is TRBV6-5 and J is TRBJ2-3, with 10 positions matching TRBD2. The TCR sequence derives from an adult who was a healthcare worker with PCR-confirmed SARS-CoV-2 infection or an uninfected control (not recorded which). CDR3 protein: CASTPGLAISTDTQYF. The CDR3 DNA reads as TGTGCCAGCACCCCGGGACTAGCGATTAGCACAGATACGCAGTATTTT.